The 27 T cell receptor beta chains below were found in one sample sequenced in a study of blood T cells in healthy people across ages. Primed by a sample-barcoded 5' primer and a J-beta primer mix, a second PCR proceeded for 7 to 11 cycles. Via MiXCR, TCRdb re-called the 5' RACE reads, giving one row per CDR3 protein. The profile shows about 720,000 distinct CDR3 sequences, approximately 21% of them singletons. Source material: blood. The receptors originated from a man between 70 and 80 years old in good health.

This chain connects TRBV7-2 to TRBJ2-3; D is ambiguous. This CDR3 comprises 14 residues. Looked up from germline, CDR1 is SGHTA and CDR2 is FQGNSA. Trimming shortened V by 5 bases and J by 0 bases, and 9 bases separated the two germline ends. CDR3 bases: TGTGCCAGCAGCCCGATGACTAGCACAGATACGCAGTATTTT. It translates to CASSPMTSTDTQYF.

The J gene is TRBJ1-1, the V gene TRBV4-1; possibly TRBD1 for D (5 bases). The germline gives CDR1 MGHRA, CDR2 YSYEKL. The CDR3 sequence is 15 residues long. The germline V and J ends were trimmed by 2 bases and 7 bases, with 17 bases remaining between them. The CDR3: CASSQYGGEHSEAFF. In nucleotides, the CDR3 is TGCGCCAGCAGCCAATACGGGGGGGAACATAGTGAAGCTTTCTTT.

The rearrangement uses TRBV19 and TRBJ1-1; no firm D call. There are 14 residues in the CDR3. Germline V gene data show CDR1 as LNHDA and CDR2 as SQIVND (reference sequence). The V end lost 4 bases, the J end lost 4 bases, and 13 bases lay between the germline ends. CDR3 nucleotides: TGTGCCAGTAGTACCCTCGGGGTCGGCACTGAAGCTTTCTTT. Amino acid sequence: CASSTLGVGTEAFF.

The chain recombines TRBV5-5 with TRBJ2-7, with 7 nucleotides matching TRBD2. Per the germline V gene, CDR1 is SGHKS and CDR2 is YYEKEE (reference sequence). The CDR3 totals 15 residues. V lost 1 base, J lost 2 bases, and 6 bases stayed unmatched. CDR3 DNA: TGTGCCAGCAGCTTGTTCGGGACTATCACCTACGAGCAGTACTTC. Translated: CASSLFGTITYEQYF.

This chain links TRBV30 with TRBJ1-5; maybe TRBD1 (6 bases). CDR1 GTSNPN and CDR2 SVGIG come from the germline V gene (reference sequence). The CDR3 runs 13 residues. Trimming removed 8 bases from V and 3 bases from J, with 14 bases in between. CDR3 nucleotide sequence: TGTGCCGGATCACAGGGTAACAATCAGCCCCAGCATTTT. Translation gives CAGSQGNNQPQHF.

This clonotype was detected only a few times. The rearrangement joins TRBV3-1 to TRBJ2-1, with D perhaps TRBD2 (7 bases). Trimming took 6 bases from V and 8 from J, leaving 20 bases between them. The length of the CDR3 is 15 residues. In germline, CDR1 is LGHDT, CDR2 YNNKEL (reference sequence). CDR3: CASRRSGGGRDEQFF. The CDR3 region has the DNA TGTGCCAGCAGAAGAAGTGGGGGGGGCCGAGATGAGCAGTTCTTC.

This clonotype showed up just a few times. The chain couples TRBV6-5 to TRBJ1-2; D unresolved. This CDR3 spans 13 amino acids. The V end was cut by 6 bases, the J end by 3 bases, with 11 bases between. Germline CDR1 MNHEY, CDR2 SVGAGI. CDR3 coding DNA: TGTGCCAGCAGCTCCGGTCCTTACTATGGCTACACCTTC. It specifies CASSSGPYYGYTF.

V gene TRBV5-1 combines with J gene TRBJ2-3; D unresolved. There are 12 residues in the CDR3. Germline CDR1 and CDR2: SGHRS and YFSETQ. V lost 5 bases to trimming and J lost 6 bases, with 10 bases between them. CDR3 sequence reads: CASRDVRDTQYF. DNA of the CDR3: TGCGCCAGCAGAGATGTCCGGGATACGCAGTATTTT.

In this sample, this clonotype turned up a few times. This chain links TRBV29-1 with TRBJ1-2, with 7 bases lining up with TRBD1. V lost 1 base to trimming and J lost 4 bases; unmatched junction nucleotides: 12. The length of the CDR3 is 16 residues. CDR1 is SQVTM and CDR2 is ANQGSEA in the germline V gene. The chain's CDR3 is CSVEVLDRVGVYGYTF. The CDR3 DNA sequence: TGCAGCGTTGAAGTTCTCGACAGGGTAGGGGTCTATGGCTACACCTTC.

The rearrangement uses TRBV27 and TRBJ2-5; no firm D call. The last part of the DNA fits TRBJ2-7 better; the J call may be wrong. The CDR3 loop spans 15 amino acids. The V gene's germline CDR1 is MNHEY and CDR2 SMNVEV (reference sequence). This CDR3 reads CASSPDRTLSYEQYF. The CDR3 DNA is TGTGCCAGCAGCCCCGACCGCACCCTCTCCTACGAGCAGTACTTC.

This clonotype has only a few counts. The chain links TRBV29-1 to TRBJ2-7; D is tentatively TRBD1 or TRBD2 (6 bases each). The germline CDR1 and CDR2 sequences are SQVTM and ANQGSEA. V was cut by 4 bases and J by 2 bases, with 12 bases left in between. The CDR3 totals 13 residues. CDR3 in amino acids: CSVGGADTYEQYF. In DNA, the CDR3 is TGCAGCGTTGGGGGGGCAGATACCTACGAGCAGTACTTC.

This clonotype was detected only a few times. The J gene is TRBJ2-1, the V gene TRBV7-9; TRBD2 is a possible D gene (5 bases). The CDR3 has 14 residues. Trimming took off 1 base at V and 7 bases at J, with 11 bases between the two ends. CDR1 SEHNR and CDR2 FQNEAQ come from the germline V gene (reference sequence). The CDR3 is CASSLVEGVNEQFF. The CDR3 DNA sequence: TGTGCCAGCAGCTTAGTTGAGGGAGTGAATGAGCAGTTCTTC.

This clonotype was counted ten times or more. CDR3 nucleotides: TGCAGTGCTAATCCGAGACTAGCGTCTTCAGAGACCCAGTACTTC. Its translation is CSANPRLASSETQYF. The chain carries TRBV20-1 and TRBJ2-5, with TRBD2 matching over 8 bases. This CDR3 region has 15 residues. The junction had 11 bases not matched to a gene; V was cut back by 4 bases and J by 4 bases. CDR1 is DFQATT and CDR2 is SNEGSKA in the germline V gene (reference sequence).

This clonotype was detected a few times. This chain links TRBV11-3 with TRBJ2-3; D perhaps matches TRBD2 (6 bases). V was shortened by 2 bases and J by 1 base, with 10 bases between the two germline ends. Germline V gene sequence: CDR1 SGHNT, CDR2 YENEEA. This CDR3 region has 15 residues. The CDR3 protein is CASSLIGGGTDTQYF. The DNA for the CDR3 is TGTGCCAGCAGCTTAATCGGGGGAGGCACAGATACGCAGTATTTT.

The genes are TRBV6-2 or TRBV6-3 and TRBJ1-2, with no clear D. This CDR3 spans 15 amino acids. The germline V gene encodes CDR1 MNHEY and CDR2 SVGEGT. V was trimmed by 5 bases and J by 4 bases, leaving 17 bases between them. For the CDR3, the DNA is TGTGCCAGCAGTCACGATGAGACACGGATCTATGGCTACACCTTC. It yields the protein CASSHDETRIYGYTF.

The CDR3 spells CASSQQGYNEQFF. The CDR3 bases are TGTGCCAGCAGTCAACAGGGTTACAATGAGCAGTTCTTC. V is TRBV7-9 and J is TRBJ2-1; TRBD1 might be the D (6 bases). V was pared by 6 bases and J by 4 bases, with 10 bases between. CDR3 size: 13 residues. Germline CDR1 reads SEHNR; CDR2 reads FQNEAQ (reference sequence).

CDR3 region: CASSQEATHPNYGYTF. The CDR3 coding sequence is TGTGCCAGCAGCCAAGAGGCAACTCATCCTAACTATGGCTACACCTTC. The gene calls are TRBV3-1 and TRBJ1-2; no definite D call. Germline V CDR1 and CDR2: LGHDT, YNNKEL (reference sequence). Trimming stripped 0 bases from V and 0 bases from J, with 11 bases between. The CDR3 is 16 residues long.

In DNA form, the CDR3 reads TGTGCCAGCAGCCATCCCAGAAATCAGCCCCAGCATTTT. Protein sequence: CASSHPRNQPQHF. The chain has TRBV14 and TRBJ1-5; D not resolved. V was cut by 3 bases and J by 4 bases, with 7 bases left in between. The CDR3 runs to 13 residues. In germline, CDR1 is SGHDN, CDR2 FVKESK.

The rearrangement links TRBV19 to TRBJ1-3; D may be TRBD1 (6 bases). CDR1 and CDR2 from the germline V gene are LNHDA and SQIVND (reference sequence). There are 15 residues in the CDR3. V lost 4 bases to trimming and J lost 0 bases, with 10 bases between them. CDR3 residues: CASSRTDPSGNTIYF. The CDR3 DNA is TGTGCCAGTAGTAGGACAGACCCCTCTGGAAACACCATATATTTT.

This clonotype has more than one count but fewer than ten. This chain links TRBV5-1 with TRBJ1-4; perhaps TRBD1 as D (6 bases). The germline gives CDR1 SGHRS, CDR2 YFSETQ. V was clipped by 0 bases and J by 8 bases, with 20 bases between them. The CDR3 sequence is 17 residues long. CDR3 loop: CASSLAPTGSRREKLFF. DNA of the CDR3: TGCGCCAGCAGCTTGGCCCCGACAGGCAGCCGAAGGGAAAAACTGTTTTTT.

As concerns this clonotype: Mismatch with germline at one junction end may stem from a read error. The chain recombines TRBV7-9 with TRBJ2-1; D unresolved. Germline CDR1 reads SEHNR; CDR2 reads FQNEAQ (reference sequence). This CDR3 spans 11 amino acids. The CDR3 region has the DNA TGTGCCAGCAGCTTCGCCGGCCCCGGGTACTTC. Protein sequence: CASSFAGPGYF. Filled out from reference TRBV7-9 and TRBJ2-1, the complete variable domain reads DTGVSQNPRHKITKRGQNVTFRCDPISEHNRLYWYRQTLGQGPEFLTYFQNEAQLEKSRLLSDRFSAERPKGSFSTLEIQRTEQGDSAMYLCASSFAGPGYFGPGTRLTVL.

In this sample, this clonotype turned up a few times. The chain couples TRBV12-3 or TRBV12-4 to TRBJ2-3; 9 nucleotides align to TRBD1. The CDR3 contains 15 residues. The J segment lost 4 bases and the V segment lost 4 bases, leaving 6 bases of the junction unmatched. The CDR3, as DNA: TGTGCCAGCAGTTCCGGGACAGGGTTTCCAGATACGCAGTATTTT. Protein sequence: CASSSGTGFPDTQYF.

This clonotype occurred a few times. V and J are TRBV27 and TRBJ2-3; possibly TRBD2 for D (5 bases). V lost 2 bases, J lost 4 bases, and 13 bases lay in between. Germline V gene sequence: CDR1 MNHEY, CDR2 SMNVEV (reference sequence). The CDR3 consists of 15 residues. The CDR3 DNA follows: TGTGCCAGCAGTTTAAATTCGGGGATCCCAGATACGCAGTATTTT. It specifies CASSLNSGIPDTQYF.

This clonotype was observed many times. This chain links TRBV6-5 with TRBJ1-1; the D is unclear. CDR1 and CDR2 from the germline V gene are MNHEY and SVGAGI. V lost 5 bases and J 1 base, leaving 8 bases between the germline ends. The CDR3 covers 13 residues. The CDR3 region is CASSETRNTEAFF. For the CDR3, the DNA is TGTGCCAGCAGTGAAACACGGAACACTGAAGCTTTCTTT.

This clonotype was detected ten times or more. The genes are TRBV28 and TRBJ1-4; D not resolved. V lost 4 bases and J 5 bases, leaving 2 bases between the germline ends. This CDR3 region has 11 residues. Germline CDR1 is MDHEN and CDR2 is SYDVKM. CDR3 loop: CASSSNEKLFF. For the CDR3, the DNA is TGTGCCAGCAGTTCAAATGAAAAACTGTTTTTT.

As for this clonotype: A much larger clone lies a single base off, so this may be a read error. Written as DNA, the CDR3 is TGTGCCTGCCAGGGGGCCGGTGGCTACACCTTC. This translates into CACQGAGGYTF. The chain has TRBV7-9 and TRBJ1-2; 8 bases are a match to TRBD1. V was clipped by 11 bases and J by 7 bases; unmatched bases: 6. CDR1 is SEHNR, CDR2 FQNEAQ, per germline (reference sequence). The CDR3 is 11 amino acids.

This clonotype was found a few times. Written as DNA, the CDR3 is TGCGCCAGCAGCTTTACTAGCGGGGGGTCCAACTACAATGAGCAGTTCTTC. Its translation is CASSFTSGGSNYNEQFF. This chain connects TRBV5-1 to TRBJ2-1; 12 nucleotides line up with TRBD2. Germline V CDR1 and CDR2: SGHRS, YFSETQ. This CDR3 has 17 amino acids. Trimming at V came to 2 bases and at J to 3 bases, leaving 6 bases not matched to a gene. Filled out from reference TRBV5-1 and TRBJ2-1, the complete variable domain reads KAGVTQTPRYLIKTRGQQVTLSCSPISGHRSVSWYQQTPGQGLQFLFEYFSETQRNKGNFPGRFSGRQFSNSRSEMNVSTLELGDSALYLCASSFTSGGSNYNEQFFGPGTRLTVL.